Described below is a single T cell receptor beta chain sequence and its context. This record belongs to a study of control samples from healthy donors and cancer patients. Repertoires were generated with immunoSEQ multiplex PCR, while TCRdb's copy carries only in-frame clones and drops some. The sample holds about 120,000 clones; approximately 90% are singletons and the top ten take roughly 2.5%. The CDR3 runs to 16 residues. CDR1 is SGHNT, CDR2 YYREEE, per germline (reference sequence). With 3 bases clipped from V and 8 bases from J, the junction kept 13 bases outside the gene matches. The receptor was derived from a man aged 40-55 years in good health. Sequencing was carried out using blood. V is TRBV5-4 and J is TRBJ1-4, with 7 bases aligning to TRBD1. CDR3 nucleotides: TGTGCCAGCAGCTCAAGACTAGGGGGCGCGGGAGAAAAACTGTTTTTT. It specifies CASSSRLGGAGEKLFF.